The T cell receptor beta chain described here comes from a study of radiotherapy plus CTLA-4 blockade in lung cancer (dated by TCRdb to the late 2010s). Study-level background: Objective responses occurred in around 19% of enrolled patients, and around 29% achieved disease control.

Focal radiation therapy combined with CTLA-4 blockade (ipilimumab) was tested in patients with chemo-refractory metastatic non-small-cell lung cancer. To prepare the library, the immunoSEQ multiplex PCR assay was applied. Drawn from immuneACCESS, this table holds only the in-frame rearrangements with V and J called that TCRdb kept. Clones are partly lost; checked studies trace under half to an unresolved V gene and leave the rest unexplained. This sample comprises about 68,000 clones, 79% of them detected only once. About 9.1% of the sample is in the top ten clones. Overall study outcomes, separate from this receptor: The strongest predictors of response, as reported, were early dynamic changes in blood T cell clones along with a rise in serum interferon-beta after radiation. After treatment with radiotherapy and ipilimumab, TCR clones that originated in tumors expanded in peripheral blood.

The germline V gene (reference sequence) yields PRHDT for CDR1 and FYEKMQ for CDR2. Counted from cysteine to phenylalanine, this CDR3 has 15 amino acids. Only the CDR3 part of the read is kept: 45 bases, read in frame from the first base. The germline ends are 16 bases apart after V is trimmed by 5 bases and J by 3 bases. About this clone: There is no known antigen for this receptor. Per-nucleotide qualities are absent, and no much larger clonotype sits a single base away.

The chain is made from TRBV13 and TRBJ2-5; a weak D assignment points to TRBD1 (6 bases agree). This sequence was found in a human donor with non-small cell lung cancer who had a complete response to radiotherapy plus ipilimumab. Sequences were derived from peripheral blood, sampled from a patient treated with radiotherapy plus ipilimumab. CDR3 region: CASSLRWTAEETQYF. The bases are TGTGCCAGCAGCCTCCGATGGACAGCGGAAGAGACCCAGTACTTC.